This TCR beta chain originates from a study of cytomegalovirus exposure and HLA in healthy donors. The overall study: The 120 million or so unique TCR beta sequences, from about 179 million T cells, were found by an earlier analysis.

Researchers ran the PCR with 60 Vbeta and 13 Jbeta primers. The assay was immunoSEQ multiplex PCR, and TCRdb's table has in-frame clones only and misses some. The table has 150,000 or so clones, 79% seen once. This clone was seen a few times. CDR1 is LNHNV, CDR2 YYDKDF, per germline (reference sequence). There are 14 residues in the CDR3. Trimming shortened V by 1 base and J by 11 bases, and 17 bases separated the two germline ends. Material: PBMCs. The chain joins TRBV15 to TRBJ1-1; D is unresolved. This receptor was identified in a woman aged 35 to 49 in good health and CMV-seropositive. DNA of the CDR3: TGTGCCACCAGCAGAGGAGGTGGCGGGCCCCGGGCTTTCTTT. Translated: CATSRGGGGPRAFF.